This T cell receptor (beta chain) emerged from a study of CD8 T cells in Susac syndrome. Per germline, CDR1 LGHDT and CDR2 YNNKEL (reference sequence). The CDR3 consists of 16 residues. With 0 bases removed from V and 7 bases from J, the gap between germline ends came to 15 bases. It was with random hexamers that roughly 0.45 to 1 ug RNA was reverse transcribed. In TCRdb, the immunoSEQ multiplex PCR reads were re-called with MiXCR into one record per CDR3 protein. The sample records more than 75,000 distinct CDR3 sequences, over 90% being singletons. This sequence joins TRBV3-1 and TRBJ2-2, with D unresolved. Sequenced input: CD8+ T cells from PBMCs. The source is a human donor in good health. Here the CDR3 reads CASSQDPGPARGELFF. The CDR3 nucleotides read TGTGCCAGCAGCCAAGATCCCGGTCCTGCGCGCGGGGAGCTGTTTTTT.